This TCR beta chain stems from a study of CD8 T cells in ankylosing spondylitis. Notes on the study in general: Disease-linked clones reportedly showed significant enrichment in matched ankylosing spondylitis synovial fluid. A CD8+ phenotype characterized the disease-linked clones, which were relatively rare in peripheral blood. Made up of under 10 highly homologous variants, a TCR beta motif appeared characteristic of ankylosing spondylitis blood.

TCRdb redid the calling of the 5' RACE reads with MiXCR, one entry per CDR3 protein. The data contain hundreds of thousands of distinct CDR3 sequences, 25% to 30% of them seen just once; the ten biggest clones take up over 0.8%. Trimming took off 5 bases at V and 4 bases at J, with 11 bases between the two ends. Germline V gives CDR1 KGHDR, CDR2 SFDVKD. This CDR3 comprises 13 residues. As to this clonotype: As yet, its antigen is unknown.

Sample: blood, either unsorted or a sorted T cell fraction (not recorded which). V usage is TRBV24-1 and J usage is TRBJ2-7; D gene unclear. The clonotype comes from a male donor with ankylosing spondylitis. The CDR3 DNA is TGTGCCACCAGTGCCCGACCTGTTTACGAGCAGTACGTC. It specifies CATSARPVYEQYV.